This T cell receptor beta chain was observed in a study of CD8+ T cells in alopecia areata. On this clone: Its antigen remains unidentified.

Broader study findings: Especially in alopecia totalis/universalis, lesional scalp showed greater clonality than normal scalp did. Expanded CD8+ clones among the top 100, and scalp clonality, were significantly decreased by tofacitinib.

Sequencing relied on a cDNA template that was reverse transcribed from extracted RNA. TCRdb's copy holds only in-frame clones and misses some; the assay was immunoSEQ multiplex PCR. The repertoire holds about 200,000 clones, with less than 65% as singletons. Treatment in this sample: oral pan-JAK inhibitor, 5-10 mg twice daily. Germline CDR1 SGHRS, CDR2 YFSETQ. V shed 3 bases and J 2 bases; nucleotides not matched to a gene: 12. This CDR3 contains 17 residues. V and J are TRBV5-1 and TRBJ2-5; 8 bases are a match to TRBD1. Sample: CD4+ T cells sorted from blood, taken at week 4, from a patient treated with tofacitinib. This sequence originates from a human donor with alopecia areata. The CDR3 is CASSSQPTGVIQETQYF. In DNA, the CDR3 is TGCGCCAGCAGCTCGCAACCGACAGGGGTCATTCAAGAGACCCAGTACTTC.